What follows describes a single T cell receptor beta chain. Its antigen remains unidentified. PCR employed 60 Vbeta and 13 Jbeta primers. Clones were sequenced by immunoSEQ multiplex PCR, and TCRdb holds only the in-frame ones, with some missing. The sample yields about 190,000 clones, 81% seen once. The V gene end was trimmed by 5 bases and the J gene end by 3 bases; junction bases not matched to a gene: 11. The V gene's germline CDR1 is SQVTM and CDR2 ANQGSEA. This CDR3 has 15 amino acids. These data are taken from a study of cytomegalovirus exposure and HLA in healthy donors. Findings and caveats of the study: Accounts indicate the classifier identified cytomegalovirus status with strong specificity and sensitivity. Altogether, about 160 TCR beta chains were recorded as cytomegalovirus-associated. About 87% or about 30% of the time was how often most TCR beta V segments were productive, according to an earlier analysis.

The source is a man aged 35 to 55 in good health and CMV-seropositive. The sequencing sample was made of PBMCs. This sequence joins TRBV29-1 and TRBJ2-5; 8 positions match TRBD1. CDR3 region: CSVTNRVTGEETQYF. The CDR3 nucleotides read TGCAGCGTTACCAATCGGGTGACAGGGGAAGAGACCCAGTACTTC.